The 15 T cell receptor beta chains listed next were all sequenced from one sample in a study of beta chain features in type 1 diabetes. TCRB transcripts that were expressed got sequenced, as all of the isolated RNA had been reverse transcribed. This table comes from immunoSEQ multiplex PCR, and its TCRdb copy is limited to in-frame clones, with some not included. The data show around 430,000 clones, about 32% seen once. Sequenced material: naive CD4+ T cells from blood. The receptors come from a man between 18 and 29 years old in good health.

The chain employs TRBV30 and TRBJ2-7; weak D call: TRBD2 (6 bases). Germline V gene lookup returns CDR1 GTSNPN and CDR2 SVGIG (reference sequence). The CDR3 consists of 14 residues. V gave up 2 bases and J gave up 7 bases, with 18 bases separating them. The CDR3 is CAWSKSGELREQYF. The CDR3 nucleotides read TGTGCCTGGAGTAAGTCGGGAGAACTAAGGGAGCAGTACTTC.

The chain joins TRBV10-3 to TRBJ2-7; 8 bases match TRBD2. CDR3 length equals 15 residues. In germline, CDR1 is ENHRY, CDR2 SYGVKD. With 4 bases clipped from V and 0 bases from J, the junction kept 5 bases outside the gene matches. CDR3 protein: CAISGVAGSSYEQYF. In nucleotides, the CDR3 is TGTGCCATCAGTGGGGTAGCGGGGAGCTCCTACGAGCAGTACTTC.

CDR3 in DNA: TGTGCCTGGAGGTCGACTAGCGGCTCCTACGAGCAGTACTTC. Protein sequence: CAWRSTSGSYEQYF. The V and J genes are TRBV30 and TRBJ2-7; 9 bases fit TRBD2. The J segment lost 0 bases and the V segment lost 3 bases, leaving 3 bases of the junction unmatched. The CDR3 consists of 14 residues. CDR1 and CDR2 from the germline V gene are GTSNPN and SVGIG (reference sequence).

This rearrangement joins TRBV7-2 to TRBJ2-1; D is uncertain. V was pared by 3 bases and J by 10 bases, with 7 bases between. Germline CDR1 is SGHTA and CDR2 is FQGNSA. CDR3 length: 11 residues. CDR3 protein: CASSLGWEQFF. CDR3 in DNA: TGTGCCAGCAGCTTGGGCTGGGAGCAGTTCTTC.

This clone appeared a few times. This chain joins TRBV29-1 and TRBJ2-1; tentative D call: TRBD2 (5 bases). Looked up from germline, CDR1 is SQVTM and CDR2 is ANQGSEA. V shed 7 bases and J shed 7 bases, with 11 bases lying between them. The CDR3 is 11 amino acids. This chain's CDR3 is CSGRGWNEQFF. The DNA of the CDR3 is TGCAGCGGGAGAGGGTGGAATGAGCAGTTCTTC.

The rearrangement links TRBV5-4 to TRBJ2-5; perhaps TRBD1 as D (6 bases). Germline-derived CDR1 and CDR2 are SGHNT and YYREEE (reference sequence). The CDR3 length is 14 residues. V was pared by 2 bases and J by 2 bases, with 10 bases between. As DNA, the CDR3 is TGTGCCAGCAGCTTAGACAGGTCTCAAGAGACCCAGTACTTC. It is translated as CASSLDRSQETQYF. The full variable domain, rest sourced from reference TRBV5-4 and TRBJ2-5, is ETGVTQSPTHLIKTRGQQVTLRCSSQSGHNTVSWYQQALGQGPQFIFQYYREEENGRGNFPPRFSGLQFPNYSSELNVNALELDDSALYLCASSLDRSQETQYFGPGTRLLVL.

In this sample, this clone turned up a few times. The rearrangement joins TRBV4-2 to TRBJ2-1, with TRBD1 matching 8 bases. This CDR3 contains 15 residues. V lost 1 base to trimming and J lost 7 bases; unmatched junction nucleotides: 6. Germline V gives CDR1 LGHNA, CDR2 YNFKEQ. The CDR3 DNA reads TGTGCCAGCAGCCAAGGGACAGGGAGTCAAAATGAGCAGTTCTTC. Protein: CASSQGTGSQNEQFF.

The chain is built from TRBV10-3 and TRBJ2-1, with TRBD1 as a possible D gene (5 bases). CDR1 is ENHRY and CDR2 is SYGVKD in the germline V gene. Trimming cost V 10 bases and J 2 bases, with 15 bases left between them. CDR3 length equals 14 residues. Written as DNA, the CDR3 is TGTGCCACCCGGCAGGTCAGGGCCTACAATGAGCAGTTCTTC. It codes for CATRQVRAYNEQFF.

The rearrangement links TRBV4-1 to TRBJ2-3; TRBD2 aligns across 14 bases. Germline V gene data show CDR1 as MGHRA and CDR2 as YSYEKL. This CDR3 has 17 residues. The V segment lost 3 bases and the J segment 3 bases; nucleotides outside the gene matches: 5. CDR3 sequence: CASSHGLAGGRTDTQYF. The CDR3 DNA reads TGCGCCAGCAGCCACGGACTAGCGGGAGGTAGGACAGATACGCAGTATTTT.

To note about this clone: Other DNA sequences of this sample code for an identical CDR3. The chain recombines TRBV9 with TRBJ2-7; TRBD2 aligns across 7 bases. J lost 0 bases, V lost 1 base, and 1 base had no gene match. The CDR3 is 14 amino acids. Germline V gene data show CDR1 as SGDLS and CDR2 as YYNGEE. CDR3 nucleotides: TGTGCCAGCAGCGTAAGCGGGAACTCCTACGAGCAGTACTTC. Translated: CASSVSGNSYEQYF.

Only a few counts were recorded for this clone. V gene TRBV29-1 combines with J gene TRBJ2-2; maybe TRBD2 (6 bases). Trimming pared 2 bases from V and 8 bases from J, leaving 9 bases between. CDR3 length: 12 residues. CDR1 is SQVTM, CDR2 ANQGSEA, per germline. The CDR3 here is CSVELLAGELFF. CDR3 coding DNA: TGCAGCGTTGAATTACTAGCTGGGGAGCTGTTTTTT.

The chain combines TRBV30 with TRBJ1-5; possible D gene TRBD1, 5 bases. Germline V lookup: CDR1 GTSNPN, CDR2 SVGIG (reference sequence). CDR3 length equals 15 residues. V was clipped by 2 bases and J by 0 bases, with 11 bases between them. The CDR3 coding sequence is TGTGCCTGGAGTCCGGGGGGACGTAGCAATCAGCCCCAGCATTTT. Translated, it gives CAWSPGGRSNQPQHF.

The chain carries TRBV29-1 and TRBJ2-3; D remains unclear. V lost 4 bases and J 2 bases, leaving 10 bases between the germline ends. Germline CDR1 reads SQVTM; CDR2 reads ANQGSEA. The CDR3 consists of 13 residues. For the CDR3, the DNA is TGCAGCGTTGGCGGCAGGAACACAGATACGCAGTATTTT. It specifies CSVGGRNTDTQYF.

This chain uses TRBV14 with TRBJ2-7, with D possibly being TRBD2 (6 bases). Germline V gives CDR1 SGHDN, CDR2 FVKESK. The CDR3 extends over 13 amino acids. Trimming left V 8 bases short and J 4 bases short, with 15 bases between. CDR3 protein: CASATGSGYEQYF. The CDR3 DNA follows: TGTGCCAGCGCCACCGGGAGTGGTTACGAGCAGTACTTC. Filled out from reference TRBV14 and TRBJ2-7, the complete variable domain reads EAGVTQFPSHSVIEKGQTVTLRCDPISGHDNLYWYRRVMGKEIKFLLHFVKESKQDESGMPNNRFLAERTGGTYSTLKVQPAELEDSGVYFCASATGSGYEQYFGPGTRLTVT.

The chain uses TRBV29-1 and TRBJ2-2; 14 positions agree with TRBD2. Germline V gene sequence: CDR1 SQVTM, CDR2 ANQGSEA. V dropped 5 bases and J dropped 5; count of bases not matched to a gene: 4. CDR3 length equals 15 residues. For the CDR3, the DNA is TGCAGCGTTCCCGGGACTAGCGGGAGTACCGGGGAGCTGTTTTTT. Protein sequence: CSVPGTSGSTGELFF.